Listed here are 23 T cell receptor beta chains from one sample, sequenced in a study of T cell changes during pregnancy in multiple sclerosis. The repertoire was sequenced with immunoSEQ multiplex PCR; TCRdb's copy has only in-frame clones and lacks some. The repertoire holds about 120,000 clones, with 80% to 95% as singletons. Here the sequenced sample was peripheral blood, taken before pregnancy. Receptors were obtained from a female donor with multiple sclerosis, enrolled in a pregnancy study.

The chain is built from TRBV25-1 and TRBJ1-4, with 8 bases aligning to TRBD1. This CDR3 is 14 amino acids long. Germline CDR1 is MGHDK and CDR2 is SYGVNS. V lost 4 bases, J lost 5 bases, and 3 bases stayed unmatched. The CDR3 DNA follows: TGTGCCAGCAGTGTACAGGGGGGGAATGAAAAACTGTTTTTT. Protein product: CASSVQGGNEKLFF.

CDR3: CASSVGGRDEQFF. As DNA, the CDR3 is TGTGCCAGCAGCGTGGGCGGGAGGGATGAGCAGTTCTTC. V is TRBV9 and J is TRBJ2-1; the match to TRBD2 covers 9 bases. CDR1 and CDR2 (germline): SGDLS, YYNGEE. The CDR3 sequence is 13 residues long. V shed 2 bases and J 8 bases; nucleotides not matched to a gene: 2. Full variable domain (outside the CDR3, taken from reference TRBV9 and TRBJ2-1): DSGVTQTPKHLITATGQRVTLRCSPRSGDLSVYWYQQSLDQGLQFLIQYYNGEERAKGNILERFSAQQFPDLHSELNLSSLELGDSALYFCASSVGGRDEQFFGPGTRLTVL.

The V gene is TRBV6-1, the J gene TRBJ2-5; 7 bases align to TRBD2. The V gene end was trimmed by 2 bases and the J gene end by 1 base; junction bases not matched to a gene: 7. Looked up from germline, CDR1 is MNHNS and CDR2 is SASEGT. The CDR3 has 16 amino acids. The CDR3 protein is CASSEWLAGPQETQYF. The CDR3 bases are TGTGCCAGCAGTGAATGGTTAGCGGGCCCCCAAGAGACCCAGTACTTC.

This chain uses TRBV27 with TRBJ2-5, with D tentatively TRBD1 (6 bases). Per the germline V gene, CDR1 is MNHEY and CDR2 is SMNVEV (reference sequence). Trimming took off 3 bases at V and 4 bases at J, with 9 bases between the two ends. CDR3 length: 13 residues. The CDR3 protein is CASSFQGRETQYF. DNA of the CDR3: TGTGCCAGCAGTTTCCAGGGGAGAGAGACCCAGTACTTC.

The CDR3 DNA reads as TGTGCCAGCAGTGAATTAAGTGTACGCGGGTACGAGCAGTACTTC. This gives the protein CASSELSVRGYEQYF. The rearrangement uses TRBV6-1 and TRBJ2-7; TRBD2 is a possible D gene (5 bases). Germline values: CDR1 MNHNS, CDR2 SASEGT. With 2 bases removed from V and 4 bases from J, the gap between germline ends came to 15 bases. The length of the CDR3 is 15 residues.

The chain uses TRBV7-9 and TRBJ2-7; 7 positions match TRBD2. The V gene's germline CDR1 is SEHNR and CDR2 FQNEAQ (reference sequence). This CDR3 spans 15 amino acids. Losses at the gene ends were 1 base for V and 2 bases for J; bases not matched to a gene: 5. DNA for the CDR3: TGTGCCAGCAGCTTAGTCGGGACTAAGCCCTACGAGCAGTACTTC. Protein product: CASSLVGTKPYEQYF.

This chain connects TRBV27 to TRBJ1-2; TRBD1 aligns across 8 bases. With V trimmed by 4 bases and J by 2 bases, 12 bases remained unmatched. CDR3 length: 17 amino acids. The germline gives CDR1 MNHEY, CDR2 SMNVEV (reference sequence). CDR3 bases: TGTGCCAGCAGTTCTTTTACAGGGGGGAATCAGAACTATGGCTACACCTTC. Encoded protein: CASSSFTGGNQNYGYTF.

There are a few counts of this clone. The CDR3 protein is CASDTRGSTLQAFF. The CDR3 DNA sequence: TGTGCCAGCGACACAAGGGGTTCTACACTGCAGGCTTTCTTT. The chain uses TRBV6-1 and TRBJ1-1, with D perhaps TRBD1 (5 bases). Per germline, CDR1 MNHNS and CDR2 SASEGT. V gave up 8 bases and J gave up 11 bases, with 24 bases separating them. This CDR3 contains 14 residues.

This rearrangement joins TRBV19 to TRBJ2-1; 8 bases fit TRBD1. This CDR3 region has 14 residues. J was trimmed by 6 bases and V by 4 bases; bases with no gene match: 5. CDR1 LNHDA and CDR2 SQIVND come from the germline V gene (reference sequence). CDR3 in amino acids: CASSKRTGINEQFF. The CDR3 coding sequence is TGTGCCAGTAGTAAGAGGACAGGGATCAATGAGCAGTTCTTC.

This clone was seen more than once but under ten times. The gene calls are TRBV5-6 and TRBJ2-7, with 12 bases that match TRBD2. J was trimmed by 5 bases and V by 4 bases; bases with no gene match: 10. The germline CDR1 and CDR2 sequences are SGHDT and YYEEEE. This CDR3 is built from 16 residues. The CDR3: CASSNMTSGRVDEQYF. The DNA of the CDR3 is TGTGCCAGCAGCAATATGACTAGCGGGAGAGTCGACGAGCAGTACTTC.

The chain joins TRBV28 to TRBJ2-1; 7 nucleotides match TRBD1. The germline gives CDR1 MDHEN, CDR2 SYDVKM. CDR3 length equals 15 residues. V lost 3 bases to trimming and J lost 4 bases; unmatched junction nucleotides: 6. The CDR3 is CASSLLGQEYNEQFF. The CDR3 DNA reads as TGTGCCAGCAGTTTGCTAGGACAGGAGTACAATGAGCAGTTCTTC.

The CDR3 DNA reads TGTGCCAGCTCACCACGGGCAGAGAACACTGAAGCTTTCTTT. Amino acid sequence: CASSPRAENTEAFF. This rearrangement joins TRBV18 to TRBJ1-1; D unresolved. The CDR3 spans 14 residues. The germline V gene has CDR1 KGHSH and CDR2 LQKENI. Trimming removed 1 base at V and 1 base at J, with 7 bases between. Based on the CDR3 plus reference TRBV18 and TRBJ1-1, the full variable domain is NAGVMQNPRHLVRRRGQEARLRCSPMKGHSHVYWYRQLPEEGLKFMVYLQKENIIDESGMPKERFSAEFPKEGPSILRIQQVVRGDSAAYFCASSPRAENTEAFFGQGTRLTVV.

The chain combines TRBV2 with TRBJ1-4; D call uncertain. The CDR3 runs to 14 residues. From germline, CDR1 is SNHLY and CDR2 FYNNEI. V was trimmed by 0 bases and J by 4 bases, leaving 6 bases between them. CDR3 amino acids: CASSEAFGNEKLFF. For the CDR3, the DNA is TGTGCCAGCAGTGAAGCCTTCGGTAATGAAAAACTGTTTTTT.

V usage is TRBV29-1 and J usage is TRBJ2-1; 11 bases are a match to TRBD2. The CDR3 is 14 amino acids. Germline loops: CDR1 SQVTM, CDR2 ANQGSEA. Germline trimming cut 6 bases from V and 5 bases from J; bases unmatched to any gene: 6. The CDR3 DNA is TGCAGCGTCGTACTAGCGGGAGCTCACAATGAGCAGTTCTTC. It codes for CSVVLAGAHNEQFF.

The chain uses TRBV7-9 and TRBJ2-1, with 10 bases fitting TRBD2. This CDR3 is 15 amino acids long. CDR1 and CDR2 from the germline V gene are SEHNR and FQNEAQ (reference sequence). The trim removed 5 bases at V and 8 bases at J, leaving 9 bases unmatched. The CDR3, as DNA: TGTGCCAGCAGCCCCCTGATAGCGGGGGGCCATGAGCAGTTCTTC. It specifies CASSPLIAGGHEQFF.

The chain has TRBV5-4 and TRBJ1-1, with a weak D call TRBD1 (6 bases). Germline CDR1 SGHNT, CDR2 YYREEE (reference sequence). The V and J ends lost 3 bases and 4 bases respectively, with 16 bases between them. The CDR3 consists of 15 residues. In DNA form, the CDR3 reads TGTGCCAGCAGCTCCACTCGAATGGGGGCCACTGAAGCTTTCTTT. This gives the protein CASSSTRMGATEAFF.

This clone appeared a single time. The rearrangement links TRBV18 to TRBJ2-1; 12 bases map to TRBD2. Per the germline V gene, CDR1 is KGHSH and CDR2 is LQKENI. J gave up 4 bases and V 4 bases, and 5 bases lay outside the gene matches. This CDR3 comprises 16 residues. CDR3 in amino acids: CASSLLTSGGYNEQFF. DNA for the CDR3: TGTGCCAGCTCACTCCTTACTAGCGGGGGGTACAATGAGCAGTTCTTC.

The rearrangement links TRBV9 to TRBJ2-1, with 7 bases matching TRBD1. J lost 7 bases, V lost 0 bases, and 1 base had no gene match. CDR3 size: 13 residues. Germline V gene data show CDR1 as SGDLS and CDR2 as YYNGEE. For the CDR3, the DNA is TGTGCCAGCAGCGTAGTACAGGGGAATGAGCAGTTCTTC. Translating gives CASSVVQGNEQFF.

V usage is TRBV7-3 and J usage is TRBJ2-1, with TRBD2 identical over 9 bases. The germline V gene has CDR1 SGHTA and CDR2 FQGTGA. The V gene end was trimmed by 2 bases and the J gene end by 3 bases; junction bases not matched to a gene: 8. This CDR3 is 17 amino acids long. This CDR3 reads CASSLQVAGVFYNEQFF. The CDR3 coding sequence is TGTGCCAGCAGCTTACAGGTAGCGGGAGTTTTCTACAATGAGCAGTTCTTC.

The chain uses TRBV18 and TRBJ1-1, with 8 bases aligning to TRBD1. The germline gives CDR1 KGHSH, CDR2 LQKENI. This CDR3 has 14 amino acids. Trimming removed 6 bases from V and 7 bases from J; junction bases left unmatched: 10. CDR3 DNA: TGTGCCAGCTCTCCTAGCGGGACAGGCATTGAAGCTTTCTTT. This encodes CASSPSGTGIEAFF.

The chain joins TRBV30 to TRBJ2-7; D unclear. This CDR3 has 13 amino acids. Between the trimmed V and J ends, which lost 1 base and 0 bases, there was a span of 7 bases. Germline CDR1 reads GTSNPN; CDR2 reads SVGIG (reference sequence). In DNA form, the CDR3 reads TGTGCCTGGAGTGGACTTATCTCCTACGAGCAGTACTTC. This translates into CAWSGLISYEQYF.

The J gene is TRBJ2-7, the V gene TRBV27, with D unclear. Trimming left V 1 base short and J 0 bases short, with 10 bases between. Germline CDR1 is MNHEY and CDR2 is SMNVEV (reference sequence). This CDR3 has 15 residues. The CDR3 DNA follows: TGTGCCAGCAGTTTATTGGGCCCCAGCTCCTACGAGCAGTACTTC. As protein: CASSLLGPSSYEQYF.

This clone was seen only once. This chain joins TRBV28 and TRBJ2-7; 9 bases align to TRBD2. CDR3 size: 21 residues. Germline assignment: CDR1 MDHEN and CDR2 SYDVKM. The trim removed 1 base at V and 2 bases at J, leaving 21 bases unmatched. CDR3 in DNA: TGTGCCAGCAGTTTATATCTAGCGGGGAACCCCCCTCATAAAATAACCTACGAGCAGTACTTC. As protein: CASSLYLAGNPPHKITYEQYF.